Listed below are T cell receptor beta chains from one sample, sequenced in a study of T cell repertoires in cytomegalovirus infection. One entry per CDR3 protein, called by TCRdb with MiXCR from the reads. The data contain 100,000 or so distinct CDR3 sequences, 16% of them singletons. Sequences were obtained from PBMCs. The receptors were sampled from a human donor in good health (CMV status not recorded). Some clones in this sample may be carry-over from other donors' samples. CDR3s include the opening cysteine and the closing phenylalanine or tryptophan. A D gene is named only where the DNA matches it firmly. Size tells how often a clone was seen (once, few, many) or the class of an expanded clone, and some rows leave it out.

len,d_gene,v_gene,abundance,j_gene,CDR3nt,CDR3aa
16,.,TRBV7-2,few,TRBJ2-2,TGTGCCAGCAGAGCGGGACAGACGGCGAACACCGGGGAGCTGTTTTTT,CASRAGQTANTGELFF
14,.,TRBV30,.,TRBJ2-7,TGTGCCTGGGTTAACAAAGCCGTAAACTACGAGCAGTACTTC,CAWVNKAVNYEQYF
15,.,TRBV7-2,many,TRBJ2-3,TGTGCCAGCAGCCTAGTCCGGGGCGGCTCTGATACGCAGTATTTT,CASSLVRGGSDTQYF
13,.,TRBV11-2,few,TRBJ1-1,TGTGCCAGCAGCTTGGCCTCGGTGGTTGAAGCTTTCTTT,CASSLASVVEAFF
15,TRBD1,TRBV27,.,TRBJ1-5,TGTGCCAGCAGTTTATCCGGGACAGGTTATCAGCCCCAGCATTTT,CASSLSGTGYQPQHF
18,TRBD2,TRBV20-1,.,TRBJ2-5,TGCAGTGCTAGATTACCAAGAGGGGTCGGTAGCGGGGAAGAGACCCAGTACTTC,CSARLPRGVGSGEETQYF
12,.,TRBV7-6,many,TRBJ1-1,TGTGCCAGCAGCGCCGGGACCCAAGAAGCTTTCTTT,CASSAGTQEAFF
14,.,TRBV3-1,few,TRBJ1-1,TGTGCCAGCAGCCAAGACGGGCGCCTCACTGAAGCTTTCTTT,CASSQDGRLTEAFF
16,TRBD2,TRBV18,few,TRBJ2-3,TGTGCCAGCTCACCGGACTTGCGGGGGAGGACAGATACGCAGTATTTT,CASSPDLRGRTDTQYF
14,.,TRBV4-2,.,TRBJ2-3,TGTGCCAGCAGCCAAGGGGTTATCACAGATACGCAGTATTTT,CASSQGVITDTQYF
14,TRBD1,TRBV2,.,TRBJ1-4,TGTGCCAGCAAGATCAGGGGGCTAGGGGAAAAACTGTTTTTT,CASKIRGLGEKLFF
16,.,TRBV18,.,TRBJ2-2,TGTGCCAGCTCACCAGGGGCTAGCACGAACACCGGGGAGCTGTTTTTT,CASSPGASTNTGELFF
11,.,TRBV29-1,few,TRBJ1-2,TGCAGCGCGGTAGGGACACTAGGCTACACCTTC,CSAVGTLGYTF
19,TRBD1,TRBV4-1,many,TRBJ1-3,TGCGCCAGCAGCCAACTTAAACCGGACAGGGGTTTCTCTGGAAACACCATATATTTT,CASSQLKPDRGFSGNTIYF
14,.,TRBV12-3/TRBV12-4,many,TRBJ1-2,TGTGCCAGCAGACTCAGGGAAGAGAACTATGGCTACACCTTC,CASRLREENYGYTF
12,.,TRBV7-2,.,TRBJ2-1,TGTGCCAGCAGCTATGAGAGGAGTGAGCAGTTTTTC,CASSYERSEQFF
15,TRBD1,TRBV7-2,many,TRBJ1-1,TGTGCCAGCAGGACTATCCAGGGGGTGAACACTGAAGCTTTCTTT,CASRTIQGVNTEAFF
14,TRBD1,TRBV28,.,TRBJ2-5,TGTGCCAGCAGTTTCGGGGACAGGGCGGAGACCCAGTACTTC,CASSFGDRAETQYF
13,TRBD1,TRBV12-3/TRBV12-4,.,TRBJ1-1,TGTGCCAGCAGTTTAACCGACAGGGGTGAAGCTTTCTTT,CASSLTDRGEAFF
12,.,TRBV20-1,few,TRBJ1-5,TGCAGTGCTACAGGGAACCGAGAAGCCCAGCATTTT,CSATGNREAQHF
14,TRBD1,TRBV7-2,many,TRBJ1-4,TGTGCCAGCAGCTTCGGACAGGTGAATGAAAAACTGTTTTTT,CASSFGQVNEKLFF
15,.,TRBV19,.,TRBJ2-7,TGTGCCACCAAACCCGCGGGACAGCTCTCCTACGAGCAGTACTTC,CATKPAGQLSYEQYF
14,.,TRBV11-2,few,TRBJ2-7,TGTGCCAGCAGCCTCGTGGCCCTTGGGGACGAGCAGTACTTC,CASSLVALGDEQYF
17,TRBD1,TRBV5-1,few,TRBJ1-5,TGCGCCAGCAGCTTTCACAGGGGGTTCTCTAACAATCAGCCCCAGCATTTT,CASSFHRGFSNNQPQHF
13,TRBD1,TRBV7-2,many,TRBJ1-1,TGTGCCAGCAGCTCCCAGGGGGCATCTGAAGCTTTCTTT,CASSSQGASEAFF
19,.,TRBV7-2,.,TRBJ1-4,TGTGCCAGCAGCTCCCGCTCCGGGACTCTGTCCACTGATGATGAAAAACTGTTTTTT,CASSSRSGTLSTDDEKLFF
16,.,TRBV5-5,.,TRBJ2-2,TGTGCCAGCAGCTTGAATGGAGGATTTAACACCGGGGAGCTGTTTTTT,CASSLNGGFNTGELFF
14,.,TRBV4-1,many,TRBJ1-2,TGCGCCAGCAGCAACCGACGGAATAACTATGGCTACACCTTC,CASSNRRNNYGYTF
13,.,TRBV12-3/TRBV12-4,.,TRBJ2-7,TGTGCCAGCAGTTTAGTACTGAGATACGAGCAGTACTTC,CASSLVLRYEQYF
12,.,TRBV20-1,.,TRBJ2-1,TGCAGTGCTACAGGGAGGCGCAATGAGCAGTTCTTC,CSATGRRNEQFF
16,.,TRBV7-8,many,TRBJ2-2,TGTGCCAGCAGCTTAGGTGTGGCACGCCAGGCCGGGGAGCTGTTTTTT,CASSLGVARQAGELFF
18,.,TRBV7-3,.,TRBJ2-3,TGTGCCAGCAGCTTAAACAGGGACTACCACTTGGACACAGATACGCAGTATTTT,CASSLNRDYHLDTDTQYF
16,TRBD1,TRBV11-3,few,TRBJ2-2,TGTGCCAGCAGCTTTGCTCGAGACAGGGGCCCCGGGGAGCTGTTTTTT,CASSFARDRGPGELFF
16,.,TRBV11-2,.,TRBJ1-3,TGTGCCAGCAGCTTAGTCCAGGGCGCGGCTGGAAACACCATATATTTT,CASSLVQGAAGNTIYF
15,.,TRBV5-1,.,TRBJ2-7,TGCGCCAGCAGCCCTCGGGAGACAAGTATCTACGAGCAGTACTTC,CASSPRETSIYEQYF
13,.,TRBV29-1,.,TRBJ2-3,TGCAGCGTTGATTCAGGAGGGCTAGATACGCAGTATTTT,CSVDSGGLDTQYF
14,TRBD1,TRBV29-1,few,TRBJ2-2,TGCAGCGTACGGCGGACAGGAATCACCGGGGAGCTGTTTTTT,CSVRRTGITGELFF
15,.,TRBV7-9,many,TRBJ2-1,TGTGCCAGCAGCTTGGGCCTGGAGCGAGTCGATGAGCAGTTCTTC,CASSLGLERVDEQFF
11,.,TRBV29-1,.,TRBJ1-1,TGCAGCTCCCATGCAGGGTCAGAAGCTTTCTTT,CSSHAGSEAFF
17,TRBD1,TRBV2,.,TRBJ1-1,TGTGCCAGCAGGCCCGGGACAGGCCGCGCTATGAACACTGAAGCTTTCTTT,CASRPGTGRAMNTEAFF
16,.,TRBV29-1,.,TRBJ1-1,TGCAGCGTTTACAACGACCAAGGGGGTCGGAACACTGAAGCTTTCTTT,CSVYNDQGGRNTEAFF
13,.,TRBV20-1,.,TRBJ2-7,TGCAGTGCTAGTCTGGCAGGGATGCACGAGCAGTACTTC,CSASLAGMHEQYF
15,.,TRBV7-9,few,TRBJ1-5,TGTGCCAGCAGCCCTGGGTCTAGAAGCAATCAGCCCCAGCATTTT,CASSPGSRSNQPQHF
16,.,TRBV28,.,TRBJ2-7,TGTGCCAGCAGTCCCACGGTTAGTCCCATCTATTCCGAGCAGTACTTC,CASSPTVSPIYSEQYF
12,.,TRBV28,.,TRBJ1-6,TGTGCCAGCAGTTACAATACTTCACCCCTCCACTTT,CASSYNTSPLHF
14,TRBD1,TRBV7-9,.,TRBJ2-5,TGTGCCAGCAGACCGACAGGGGGCCTAGAGACCCAGTACTTC,CASRPTGGLETQYF
14,TRBD2,TRBV29-1,.,TRBJ2-1,TGCAGCGTTCGAGGGACTAGCTTCTACAATGAGCAGTTCTTC,CSVRGTSFYNEQFF
16,TRBD1,TRBV11-2,.,TRBJ2-4,TGTGCCAGCACCCGGAGGACAGGTCTAGCCAAAGACATTCAGTACTTC,CASTRRTGLAKDIQYF
11,.,TRBV12-3/TRBV12-4,.,TRBJ1-1,TGTGCCAGCAGTTTGGGGATGGGGGCTTTCTTT,CASSLGMGAFF
13,.,TRBV27,.,TRBJ2-7,TGTGCCAGCAGTATGGGACGGATCTACGAGCAGTACTTC,CASSMGRIYEQYF
15,.,TRBV11-3,once,TRBJ2-1,TGTGCCAGCAGCTTAGACGGCGGTCCCCACAATGAGCAGTTCTTC,CASSLDGGPHNEQFF
13,TRBD2,TRBV27,.,TRBJ2-1,TGTGCCAGCAGCCGAAGCGGGGACAATGAGCAGTTCTTC,CASSRSGDNEQFF
13,TRBD1,TRBV29-1,few,TRBJ1-2,TGCAGCGTCTCTTCCGACAGGGGTGGCGGCTACACCTTC,CSVSSDRGGGYTF
15,.,TRBV14,many,TRBJ2-6,TGTGCCAGCAGCCCGAGGAAACCTGGGGCCAACGTCCTGACTTTC,CASSPRKPGANVLTF
16,TRBD1,TRBV7-9,many,TRBJ1-5,TGTGCCAGCACCGACACTGGACAGGGGGAAAATCAGCCCCAGCATTTT,CASTDTGQGENQPQHF
15,.,TRBV2,.,TRBJ2-4,TGTGCCAGCAGTGGGGCAGGGGAAGTCAAAAACATTCAGTACTTC,CASSGAGEVKNIQYF
15,TRBD1,TRBV19,.,TRBJ2-7,TGTGCCAGTAGTATTTGGGGGACAGGGGACTACGAGCAGTACTTC,CASSIWGTGDYEQYF
14,.,TRBV11-2,many,TRBJ1-6,TGTGCCAGCAGATATCGGCACTATAATTCACCCCTCCACTTT,CASRYRHYNSPLHF
12,TRBD2,TRBV7-9,many,TRBJ2-1,TGTGCCAGCAGCCCCCCCGGGACTAGCAAGTTCTTC,CASSPPGTSKFF